Listed below are T cell receptor beta chains from one sample, sequenced in a study of blood T cell repertoires in COVID-19. Sequencing was performed with immunoSEQ multiplex PCR; in TCRdb, only in-frame clones are kept and a portion is missing. The table records hundreds of thousands of clones, 80% to 90% of them present only once. The sequenced sample was peripheral blood. The receptor set was obtained from a woman in her 30s with active or convalescent COVID-19. CDR3s include the opening cysteine and the closing phenylalanine or tryptophan. D genes are given only for firm matches. Clone size appears in some rows only: once, few, many, or a class for an expanded clone.

TRBJ2-5 | - | TRBV19 | 19 | TRBD2 | TGTGCCAGTACCAATAGAAGGGGAACTAGCGGGAGAAGCACGGAGACCCAGTACTTC | CASTNRRGTSGRSTETQYF
TRBJ2-1 | - | TRBV30 | 15 | - | TGTGCCTGGAGTATTGCTGGAGCGTCCTACAATGAGCAGTTCTTC | CAWSIAGASYNEQFF
TRBJ1-3 | - | TRBV6-5 | 14 | TRBD1 | TGTGCCAGCAGTTCGGGACAGGGGGCGAACACCATATATTTT | CASSSGQGANTIYF
TRBJ2-7 | - | TRBV11-2 | 14 | - | TGTGCCAGCAGCTTAGCGGGGGTCCCCCACGAGCAGTACTTC | CASSLAGVPHEQYF
TRBJ2-7 | few | TRBV11-2 | 16 | TRBD1 | TGTGCCAGCAGCTTGGCAGTGACAGGGGCGACCTACGAGCAGTACTTC | CASSLAVTGATYEQYF
TRBJ2-3 | once | TRBV6-5 | 13 | - | TGTGCCAGCAGTTACTCCAGGCTCGATACGCAGTATTTT | CASSYSRLDTQYF
TRBJ1-1 | - | TRBV5-6 | 14 | TRBD1 | TGTGCCAGCAGTCCTACAGGGGGGCCGGCTGAAGCTTTCTTT | CASSPTGGPAEAFF
TRBJ1-3 | - | TRBV5-1 | 16 | TRBD1 | TGCGCCAGCAGCACGGACAGGGGGCAAGAAGGAAACACCATATATTTT | CASSTDRGQEGNTIYF
TRBJ1-6 | - | TRBV5-4 | 14 | TRBD1 | TGTGCCAGCAGCTACGGGACAGCGAATTCACCCCTCCACTTT | CASSYGTANSPLHF
TRBJ2-1 | - | TRBV6-5 | 16 | TRBD2 | TGTGCCAGCAGTTCGAGACTAGCGGGGCCCTACAATGAGCAGTTCTTC | CASSSRLAGPYNEQFF
TRBJ1-5 | - | TRBV19 | 18 | - | TGTGCCAGTAGTCTAAACGGAGAACACACGAATAGCAATCAGCCCCAGCATTTT | CASSLNGEHTNSNQPQHF
TRBJ1-2 | - | TRBV10-3 | 13 | - | TGTGCCATCAAAATACAAGAAAACTATGGCTACACCTTC | CAIKIQENYGYTF
TRBJ2-7 | - | TRBV9 | 16 | TRBD2 | TGTGCCAGCAGCGTAGACGGGACTAGCGGGAAAGACGAGCAGTACTTC | CASSVDGTSGKDEQYF
TRBJ2-5 | - | TRBV18 | 15 | - | TGTGCCAGCTCACCTACCGGGACTCCTCAAGAGACCCAGTACTTC | CASSPTGTPQETQYF
TRBJ2-1 | - | TRBV24-1 | 15 | - | TGTGCCACCAGTGATTGGGCCGGCGGGGACAATGAGCAGTTCTTC | CATSDWAGGDNEQFF
TRBJ1-5 | - | TRBV19 | 16 | TRBD1 | TGTGCCAGTAGTACGTCTCGGGACAGGGGACTTCAGCCCCAGCATTTT | CASSTSRDRGLQPQHF
TRBJ1-2 | - | TRBV11-2 | 13 | - | TGTGCCAGCAGCTCCCCCTCAGGGTATGGCTACACCTTC | CASSSPSGYGYTF
TRBJ2-3 | - | TRBV4-1 | 15 | - | TGCGCCAGCAGCCAGTACCCCCGCTCGGCAGATACGCAGTATTTT | CASSQYPRSADTQYF
TRBJ1-2 | - | TRBV27 | 13 | - | TGTGCCAGCAGGGTATCAGGGAACTATGGCTACACCTTC | CASRVSGNYGYTF
TRBJ1-2 | - | TRBV5-1 | 16 | TRBD1 | TGCGCCAGCAGCTTTTCCCTCTCGGACAGGGAGTATGGCTACACCTTC | CASSFSLSDREYGYTF
TRBJ2-1 | - | TRBV18 | 17 | TRBD2 | TGTGCCAGCTCACCACCGTTCGCGGGAGAGGGGTACAATGAGCAGTTCTTC | CASSPPFAGEGYNEQFF
TRBJ1-3 | - | TRBV5-1 | 14 | TRBD1 | TGCGCCAGCAGCCTGGGACAGGATGGAAACACCATATATTTT | CASSLGQDGNTIYF
TRBJ2-2 | - | TRBV6-1 | 14 | - | TGTGCCAGCAGTGAAACCAGTGCCCCCGGGGAGCTGTTTTTT | CASSETSAPGELFF
TRBJ2-1 | - | TRBV6-4 | 17 | TRBD2 | TGTGCCAGCAGCCCGGGACTAGCTGCTTTCTCCTACAATGAGCAGTTCTTC | CASSPGLAAFSYNEQFF
TRBJ1-1 | - | TRBV30 | 12 | - | TGTGCCTGGGGGGCAGGGTGGGCTGAAGCTTTCTTT | CAWGAGWAEAFF
TRBJ1-5 | - | TRBV11-2 | 15 | - | TGTGCCAGCAGCTCAGGGGTGTCTGGCAATCAGCCCCAGCATTTT | CASSSGVSGNQPQHF